These 10 T cell receptor beta chains were all obtained from the same sample, sequenced in a study of T cells in Graves' hyperthyroidism and ophthalmopathy (dated by TCRdb to about 2019). The receptor library was made with multiplex PCR. The sequencer listed for this sample is Illumina HiSeq 2000. The TCR beta CDR3 regions were amplified from the RNA transcripts. For the first round of RT-PCR on the TCR CDR3, the HTBI primer set was used together with the Qiagen OneStep RT-PCR kit. In-frame beta chains were kept once TCRdb had trimmed the public reads at Q25 with fastp and called clones with MiXCR. When rows share a CDR3 protein, they turn into one entry using the most common DNA and genes. Counted in this sample were around 500,000 distinct CDR3 sequences; over 13% of them appeared once. Roughly 17% of the sample comes from the top ten. Sequencing was done on a sample of blood. These receptors came from a woman between 18 and 29 years old with Graves' hyperthyroidism.

This clonotype was counted many times. The rearrangement uses TRBV12-5 and TRBJ2-6; maybe TRBD1 (5 bases). Between the trimmed V and J ends, which lost 7 bases and 1 base, there was a span of 8 bases. This CDR3 is built from 14 residues. Per the germline V gene, CDR1 is LGHNT and CDR2 is FRNRAP. This chain's CDR3 is CASDSGSGANVLTF. CDR3 DNA: TGTGCTAGTGACTCAGGGTCTGGGGCCAACGTCCTGACTTTC.

Many counts were recorded for this clonotype. The chain recombines TRBV27 with TRBJ1-1; D is unclear. The V and J ends lost 6 bases and 6 bases respectively, with 14 bases between them. The length of the CDR3 is 13 residues. Per the germline V gene, CDR1 is MNHEY and CDR2 is SMNVEV (reference sequence). The CDR3 region has the DNA TGTGCCAGCAGCTTCGCCCTTGGCGCTGAAGCTTTCTTT. It encodes CASSFALGAEAFF.

This clonotype was seen ten or more times. The chain has TRBV29-1 and TRBJ1-4; D gene uncertain. The CDR3 has 12 amino acids. Per germline, CDR1 SQVTM and CDR2 ANQGSEA. Trimming pared 2 bases from V and 8 bases from J, leaving 9 bases between. The CDR3 loop reads CSVETVEEKLFF. The CDR3 coding sequence is TGCAGCGTTGAAACAGTAGAGGAAAAACTGTTTTTT.

This clonotype has at least ten counts. The chain uses TRBV12-3 or TRBV12-4 and TRBJ2-3, with D possibly TRBD2 on 6 matching bases. This CDR3 has 16 amino acids. Trimming cost V 1 base and J 2 bases, with 13 bases left between them. CDR3 in DNA: TGTGCCAGCAGTTTAGTTCTGTCGGGGGACACAGATACGCAGTATTTT. This codes for CASSLVLSGDTDTQYF.

This clonotype appeared many times. The chain combines TRBV10-3 with TRBJ1-2; the D gene is possibly TRBD1 (6 bases). CDR1 and CDR2 from the germline V gene are ENHRY and SYGVKD. The CDR3 spans 14 residues. V shed 6 bases and J shed 2 bases, with 13 bases lying between them. In DNA form, the CDR3 reads TGTGCCATCAGGAGGGGGGCAAGCAACTATGGCTACACCTTC. The encoded protein is CAIRRGASNYGYTF.

In its sample, this clonotype was seen many times. The CDR3 spells CSVEGELAGTYNEQFF. The CDR3 DNA is TGCAGCGTTGAAGGAGAACTAGCGGGGACCTACAATGAGCAGTTCTTC. The genes are TRBV29-1 and TRBJ2-1; 10 nucleotides line up with TRBD2. The V and J ends lost 1 base and 2 bases, in that order; junction bases with no gene match: 5. Per the germline V gene, CDR1 is SQVTM and CDR2 is ANQGSEA. The CDR3 is made up of 16 amino acids.

The V gene is TRBV24-1, the J gene TRBJ2-7, with TRBD2 matching 14 bases. After removal of 5 bases from V and 3 bases from J, the junction contained 2 bases not matched to a gene. This CDR3 comprises 15 residues. The germline gives CDR1 KGHDR, CDR2 SFDVKD. CDR3 protein: CATSAGLAGVYEQYF. CDR3 DNA sequence: TGTGCCACCAGTGCGGGACTAGCGGGAGTCTACGAGCAGTACTTC.

The J gene is TRBJ2-1, the V gene TRBV9; D is perhaps TRBD2 (7 bases). The germline V gene has CDR1 SGDLS and CDR2 YYNGEE. Trimming pared 3 bases from V and 8 bases from J, leaving 15 bases between. The CDR3 extends over 14 amino acids. The CDR3: CASSGGTGGDEQFF. CDR3 in DNA: TGTGCCAGCAGCGGTGGGACGGGGGGCGATGAGCAGTTCTTC. The variable domain in full, completed from reference TRBV9 and TRBJ2-1, reads DSGVTQTPKHLITATGQRVTLRCSPRSGDLSVYWYQQSLDQGLQFLIQYYNGEERAKGNILERFSAQQFPDLHSELNLSSLELGDSALYFCASSGGTGGDEQFFGPGTRLTVL.

The chain couples TRBV5-1 to TRBJ1-2; perhaps TRBD1 as D (6 bases). Trimming removed 0 bases from V and 7 bases from J, with 10 bases in between. The CDR3 sequence is 13 residues long. CDR1 and CDR2 from the germline V gene are SGHRS and YFSETQ. This chain's CDR3 is CASSLDRVSGYTF. CDR3 DNA: TGCGCCAGCAGCTTGGACAGGGTTTCTGGCTACACCTTC.

This clonotype showed up just a few times. V and J are TRBV30 and TRBJ2-5; no clear D. In germline, CDR1 is GTSNPN, CDR2 SVGIG (reference sequence). CDR3 size: 11 residues. The V and J ends lost 2 bases and 14 bases respectively, with 15 bases between them. CDR3 in amino acids: CAWSLIDSVYF. The CDR3 coding sequence is TGTGCCTGGAGTCTTATAGACTCCGTTTACTTC.